The sequence of this T cell receptor beta chain was determined in a study of shared clonotypes between healthy human individuals. Study details: The plates for each donor numbered three CD4 naive, three CD4 memory, two CD8 naive and one CD8 memory. Broader study findings: The four-donor shared clonotypes exceeded non-shared clonotypes in generation probability, with non-shared ones scoring lower.

Researchers partitioned CD4+ cells into CD45RA+ naive and CD45RA-negative memory subsets. This clone was detected only once. Its target is unknown. Per germline, CDR1 LNHNV and CDR2 YYDKDF (reference sequence). V gave up 0 bases and J gave up 4 bases, with 7 bases separating them. There are 14 residues in the CDR3. In the original analysis: Filtering differed because ImmunoSEQ produced junction-only sequences that carried no quality scores. The repertoire was sequenced with immunoSEQ multiplex PCR; TCRdb's copy has only in-frame clones and lacks some. V and J calls plus clone size are reproduced from that table; the DNA served to infer D and trimming. This repertoire shows millions of clones, more than 85% found once; its top ten account for 0.35% to 0.45%.

Source material: naive CD4+ T cells from PBMCs. Specified subset: CD45RA+ positively selected. This TCR was sampled from a man in his late teens or twenties in good health. Some clones in this sample may be carry-over from other donors' samples. The V and J genes are TRBV15 and TRBJ1-3; D unclear. The CDR3, as DNA: TGTGCCACCAGCAGAGATACTCCCGGAAACACCATATATTTT. This gives the protein CATSRDTPGNTIYF.